Sequencing of this T cell receptor (beta chain) was carried out in a study of blood T cell repertoires in COVID-19. The germline CDR1 and CDR2 sequences are LGHNA and YNFKEQ. The CDR3 is 15 amino acids. V was pared by 0 bases and J by 6 bases, with 9 bases between. Assay: immunoSEQ multiplex PCR; the TCRdb copy retains only in-frame clones and omits some. The repertoire consists of 300,000 or so clones, with more than 70% occurring once and the leading ten covering 6.9%. The TCR was taken from a woman aged 25 to 39 who had recovered from COVID-19. The sample comprised peripheral blood. The gene calls are TRBV4-2 and TRBJ1-6; D might be TRBD1 (5 bases). The CDR3 bases are TGTGCCAGCAGCCAAGATTGGCAGGGTAATTCACCCCTCCACTTT. Its translation: CASSQDWQGNSPLHF.